Following are 4 T cell receptor beta chains from one sample sequenced in a study of neurological immune-mediated disorders. TCRdb re-derived calls from the 5' RACE reads in MiXCR, one entry per CDR3 protein. The table includes about 46,000 distinct CDR3 sequences, 3.5% to 5.5% detected once. Sequencing was performed on PBMCs. These receptors all come from a woman in her fifties or sixties with multiple sclerosis.

This clonotype came up many times. V usage is TRBV7-2 and J usage is TRBJ1-2; the match to TRBD1 covers 8 bases. Germline loops: CDR1 SGHTA, CDR2 FQGNSA. With 0 bases clipped from V and 4 bases from J, the junction kept 4 bases outside the gene matches. This CDR3 is built from 15 residues. CDR3 nucleotides: TGTGCCAGCAGCTTAGCGGACAGGGTATTCTATGGCTACACCTTC. Amino acid sequence: CASSLADRVFYGYTF.

This clonotype was found many times. CDR3: CAISDSTTGLAGGLHLEQFF. The CDR3 region has the DNA TGTGCCATCAGTGATTCTACCACGGGACTAGCGGGGGGGCTGCATCTTGAGCAGTTCTTC. This sequence joins TRBV10-3 and TRBJ2-1; 16 nucleotides align to TRBD2. The CDR3 contains 20 residues. V lost 3 bases to trimming and J lost 9 bases; unmatched junction nucleotides: 17. CDR1 is ENHRY, CDR2 SYGVKD, per germline.

This clonotype was detected many times. The chain couples TRBV5-1 to TRBJ1-1, with D maybe TRBD1 (5 bases). This CDR3 region has 14 residues. V shed 5 bases and J shed 1 base, with 12 bases lying between them. Germline V gives CDR1 SGHRS, CDR2 YFSETQ. Here the CDR3 DNA reads TGCGCCAGCAGTTTGACAGCTACGAACACTGAAGCTTTCTTT. Translation: CASSLTATNTEAFF.

This clonotype was recorded many times. V usage is TRBV20-1 and J usage is TRBJ1-5; 11 bases align to TRBD1. The length of the CDR3 is 13 residues. Trimming cost V 3 bases and J 6 bases; bases outside gene matches: 1. Germline V gene lookup returns CDR1 DFQATT and CDR2 SNEGSKA (reference sequence). The CDR3, as DNA: TGCAGTGCTAGGGACAGGGGGCTTCAGCCCCAGCATTTT. Its translation: CSARDRGLQPQHF.